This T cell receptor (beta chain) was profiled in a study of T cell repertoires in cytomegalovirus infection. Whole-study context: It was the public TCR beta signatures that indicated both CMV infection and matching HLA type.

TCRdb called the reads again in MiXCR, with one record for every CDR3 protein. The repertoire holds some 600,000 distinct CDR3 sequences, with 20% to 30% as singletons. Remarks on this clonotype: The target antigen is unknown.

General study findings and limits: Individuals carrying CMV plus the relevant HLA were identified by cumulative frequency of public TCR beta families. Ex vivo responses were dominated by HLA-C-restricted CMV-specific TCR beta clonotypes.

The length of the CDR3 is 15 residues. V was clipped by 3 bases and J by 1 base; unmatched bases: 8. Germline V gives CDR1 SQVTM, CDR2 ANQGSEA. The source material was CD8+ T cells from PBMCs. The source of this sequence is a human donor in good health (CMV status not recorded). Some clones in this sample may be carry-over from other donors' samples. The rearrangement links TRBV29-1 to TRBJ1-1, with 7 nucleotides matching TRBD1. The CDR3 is CSVERGRGTNTEAFF. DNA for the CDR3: TGCAGCGTTGAGAGAGGCAGGGGGACGAACACTGAAGCTTTCTTT.